This T cell receptor beta chain was documented in a study of blood T cells in healthy people across ages (dated by TCRdb to between 2015 and 2016). About the full investigation: In model experiments, template switching captured about one uniquely barcoded TCR beta cDNA molecule for every two T cells. Age-related changes in TCR beta repertoire diversity were measured in the study by deep sequencing normalized with unique cDNA molecular identifiers. Four age groups were formed from the donors: young (average roughly 16 years), middle-aged (less than 40), aged (about 62) and long-lived (roughly 88). To avoid experimental bias, donors of different ages were distributed randomly across sequencing lanes. The study analyzed two additional independent replicas of 1 million unique cDNA reads from the same blood draw for two donors, one aged 18 to 30 and one aged 80 or older.

Libraries were made using 5' RACE. Sequencing used an Illumina HiSeq 2500. A second roughly 7 to 11 cycle PCR used a sample-barcoded 5' primer and a J-beta primer mix. A unique molecular identifier was introduced onto each TCR beta cDNA molecule by a template-switch 5' adaptor carrying 12 random nucleotides. At least 3 million CDR3-containing paired-end reads were obtained from each sample. First-strand cDNA synthesis was performed from all RNA using the Mint cDNA synthesis kit, with priming by a TRBC-specific oligonucleotide. Following uracil-DNA glycosylase treatment, all cDNA underwent a first 18-cycle PCR with the universal primers M1SS and BC2_uni_R. As for the original processing: For normalization, 1 million high-quality reads were randomly selected from each sample, with every read carrying a distinct molecular identifier. Reads with shared molecular identifiers were discarded instead of being binned into consensus sequences. MiTCR, run with a Q25 quality threshold and the strictest error-elimination algorithm, handled CDR3 identification, clonotype clustering and error correction. Lower-bound total TCR beta diversity was estimated with a nonparametric unseen species model using Euler transformation. TCRdb reanalyzed the raw reads on its own, using fastp at Q25 for trimming and MiXCR for clone calling, and kept in-frame beta chains. Rows with one shared CDR3 protein collapse into an entry with the most common genes and DNA. TCRdb's processing, not the authors' own work, is the source of the V and J calls. The sample table records approximately 730,000 distinct CDR3 sequences; about 48% of these occur just once. The top ten hold about 38% of the sample.

What the work shows at the level of the full study, not this receptor alone: Donor CMV infection status was unknown, potentially confounding age-related changes in expanded clonotypes. Because profiling used bulk unsorted PBMCs, naive and antigen-experienced compartments could not be compared conclusively. Observed TCR beta diversity per million T cells fell roughly linearly with age, and a significant reduction was already apparent by age around 40. Compared with the aged group, the long-lived group had more naive CD4+ T cells, fewer expanded clones and increased TCR diversity, suggesting age selection. The percentage of naive T cells measured by flow cytometry correlated strongly with observed TCR beta diversity. Total diversity estimates from one million sequenced T cells were considered lower bounds and underestimates.

Note on this clonotype: This clone's antigen is unknown. No base qualities exist here, and no much larger clone lies one base off it.

Systemically healthy Caucasian individuals from Russia, around 39 in total and aged roughly 6 to 90 years, were included as donors. Approximately 9.3 milliliters of peripheral blood were drawn from each donor into EDTA-treated Vacutainer tubes. Ficoll-Paque density-gradient centrifugation was used to isolate PBMCs, with at least 6.5 million obtained per sample. Total RNA, at least 6 micrograms per sample, was extracted from PBMCs with Trizol reagent. For every donor, an aliquot of PBMCs went through flow cytometry to measure the percentages of naive CD45RAhigh/CD27high T cells. CDR1 and CDR2, looked up from the germline V gene, are MNHEY and SVGAGI. CDR3 length: 18 amino acids, cysteine to phenylalanine. The entry retains the CDR3 DNA only, 54 bases that are in frame from base 1. At the junction V is shortened by 0 bases and J by 4 bases; bases outside the gene matches: 7.

The chain is encoded by TRBV6-5 joined to TRBJ2-2; TRBD2 matches 11 bases in the middle. Material for sequencing was blood. This receptor was obtained from an elderly man in good health. CDR3 protein: CASSYSLAGGVFTGELFF. The bases read TGTGCCAGCAGTTACTCTCTAGCGGGAGGTGTATTCACCGGGGAGCTGTTTTTT.